Detailed here is one TCR beta chain. Its antigen is as yet unknown. Assay used: immunoSEQ multiplex PCR; TCRdb lists only in-frame clones, some missing. The sample holds 150,000 or so clones; roughly 93% are singletons and the top ten take approximately 0.96%. The data were taken from a study of T cell responses to AZD1222 COVID-19 vaccine. General study findings and limits: Nearly half of unique spike-specific TCRs reportedly avoided B.1.351 and B.1.1.7 mutated regions. Spike-specific TCR breadth and depth were elevated following two AZD1222 doses.

The CDR3 consists of 13 residues. Trimming removed 4 bases at V and 2 bases at J, with 9 bases between. Germline-derived CDR1 and CDR2 are SGHTS and YDEGEE. This chain joins TRBV5-8 and TRBJ1-1; D is perhaps TRBD1 (5 bases). The input for sequencing was peripheral blood, taken on day 0 of MenACWY control vaccination. This sequence originates from an adult in good health. In DNA, the CDR3 is TGTGCCAGCAGCAGGGGTAAAAACACTGAAGCTTTCTTT. Its protein is CASSRGKNTEAFF.